These T cell receptor beta chains were read from a single sample in a study of beta chain features in type 1 diabetes. Clones were sequenced by immunoSEQ multiplex PCR, and TCRdb holds only the in-frame ones, with some missing. The sample lists under 550,000 clones, over 9.5% seen once, with 0.046% in the top ten. Input material: naive CD4+ T cells from blood. These receptors originate from a woman under 30 in good health. Both conserved end residues are part of each CDR3. The D gene is left open where the match is weak. Size is omitted from some rows. Given values are once, few, many or a class for expanded clones.

j_call: TRBJ1-2; clone_size: few; d_call: NA; v_call: TRBV29-1; cdr3_aa: CSVEGTGRNYGYTF; cdr3_nt: TGCAGCGTTGAAGGGACGGGACGGAACTATGGCTACACCTTC
j_call: TRBJ2-7; clone_size: NA; d_call: TRBD1; v_call: TRBV30; cdr3_aa: CAWRTGNSEQYF; cdr3_nt: TGTGCCTGGAGGACAGGGAACTCCGAGCAGTACTTC
j_call: TRBJ2-1; clone_size: NA; d_call: TRBD1; v_call: TRBV10-3; cdr3_aa: CAISGQGDEQFF; cdr3_nt: TGTGCCATCAGTGGACAGGGCGATGAGCAGTTCTTC
j_call: TRBJ2-1; clone_size: NA; d_call: TRBD2; v_call: TRBV9; cdr3_aa: CASSPRLAGVYDYNEQFF; cdr3_nt: TGTGCCAGCAGCCCCCGGCTAGCGGGAGTCTACGATTACAATGAGCAGTTCTTC
j_call: TRBJ1-6; clone_size: NA; d_call: NA; v_call: TRBV7-3; cdr3_aa: CASSADGRYNSPLHF; cdr3_nt: TGTGCCAGCAGCGCCGACGGAAGATATAATTCACCCCTCCACTTT
j_call: TRBJ1-2; clone_size: NA; d_call: TRBD1; v_call: TRBV2; cdr3_aa: CASSVPGQGYGYTF; cdr3_nt: TGTGCCAGCAGTGTCCCGGGACAGGGTTATGGCTACACCTTC
j_call: TRBJ1-1; clone_size: few; d_call: NA; v_call: TRBV4-3; cdr3_aa: CASSQEGPTALNTEAFF; cdr3_nt: TGCGCCAGCAGCCAAGAGGGCCCGACCGCTCTGAACACTGAAGCTTTCTTT
j_call: TRBJ2-3; clone_size: NA; d_call: NA; v_call: TRBV29-1; cdr3_aa: CSARWRSDTQYF; cdr3_nt: TGCAGCGCTCGCTGGCGATCAGATACGCAGTATTTT
j_call: TRBJ2-1; clone_size: few; d_call: NA; v_call: TRBV30; cdr3_aa: CAWSRGPRYEQFF; cdr3_nt: TGTGCCTGGAGTCGGGGTCCCCGCTATGAGCAGTTCTTC
j_call: TRBJ1-6; clone_size: NA; d_call: TRBD1; v_call: TRBV19; cdr3_aa: CASNDRGRDTHF; cdr3_nt: TGTGCCAGTAATGACAGGGGAAGGGATACCCACTTT
j_call: TRBJ1-1; clone_size: few; d_call: NA; v_call: TRBV5-4; cdr3_aa: CACNPTGGNTEAFF; cdr3_nt: TGTGCCTGCAACCCCACAGGAGGGAACACTGAAGCTTTCTTT
j_call: TRBJ1-4; clone_size: NA; d_call: NA; v_call: TRBV28; cdr3_aa: CASSFHLQVLYRSSAEKLFF; cdr3_nt: TGTGCCAGCAGTTTCCACCTACAGGTTCTATATCGGTCGTCAGCGGAAAAACTGTTTTTT
j_call: TRBJ1-1; clone_size: few; d_call: NA; v_call: TRBV29-1; cdr3_aa: CSATLLQQAEAFF; cdr3_nt: TGCAGCGCCACCCTACTCCAGCAGGCTGAAGCTTTCTTT
j_call: TRBJ2-5; clone_size: NA; d_call: NA; v_call: TRBV15; cdr3_aa: CATSRDHYQETQYF; cdr3_nt: TGTGCCACCAGCAGAGATCATTACCAAGAGACCCAGTACTTC
j_call: TRBJ2-5; clone_size: few; d_call: NA; v_call: TRBV19; cdr3_aa: CASSIVEQETQYF; cdr3_nt: TGTGCCAGTAGTATCGTGGAGCAAGAGACCCAGTACTTC
j_call: TRBJ1-6; clone_size: few; d_call: NA; v_call: TRBV15; cdr3_aa: CATSRDRLIEGNSPLHF; cdr3_nt: TGTGCCACCAGCAGAGATCGCCTAATCGAGGGCAATTCACCCCTCCACTTT
j_call: TRBJ1-1; clone_size: few; d_call: NA; v_call: TRBV7-9; cdr3_aa: CASRIAGQRNTEAFF; cdr3_nt: TGTGCCAGCAGAATAGCAGGGCAGAGAAACACTGAAGCTTTCTTT
j_call: TRBJ2-1; clone_size: few; d_call: TRBD2; v_call: TRBV5-1; cdr3_aa: CASKTSGDYNEQFF; cdr3_nt: TGCGCCAGCAAGACTAGCGGGGACTACAATGAGCAGTTCTTC
j_call: TRBJ2-3; clone_size: few; d_call: TRBD2; v_call: TRBV2; cdr3_aa: CASGAGVDTQYF; cdr3_nt: TGTGCCAGCGGAGCGGGAGTGGATACGCAGTATTTT